This TCR beta chain derives from a study of vaccination effects on CD4 cells after COVID-19. The method was immunoSEQ multiplex PCR; TCRdb's version includes in-frame clones alone and lacks a portion of them. The repertoire holds about 46,000 clones, with around three quarters as singletons. In regard to this clone: Its antigen is not known.

Antigen-specific CD4+ T cells were expanded with viral peptide pools in the ViraFEST assay before sequencing. With roughly 10 days of culture completed, CD4+ T cells were isolated. Two-dose vaccination with either BNT162b2 or mRNA-1273 was given to the participants. Half of the medium was exchanged for IL-2 medium on both days 3 and 7. The specimen comprised CD4+ T cells from PBMCs cultured with HCoV-OC43 spike peptides, sampled after COVID-19 vaccination. Subset in this sample: HCoV-OC43 spike overlapping peptide pool stimulation. This clonotype was sampled from a human donor who received a COVID-19 vaccine.

The chain's CDR3 is CASSTQGRHGYTF. In DNA form, the CDR3 reads TGTGCCAGCAGCACACAGGGGAGGCATGGCTACACCTTC. The rearrangement links TRBV6-6 to TRBJ1-2; 7 positions agree with TRBD1. This CDR3 has 13 amino acids. From germline, CDR1 is MNHNY and CDR2 SVGAGI (reference sequence). V trimming: 6 bases; J trimming: 6 bases; junction bases outside the gene matches: 7.